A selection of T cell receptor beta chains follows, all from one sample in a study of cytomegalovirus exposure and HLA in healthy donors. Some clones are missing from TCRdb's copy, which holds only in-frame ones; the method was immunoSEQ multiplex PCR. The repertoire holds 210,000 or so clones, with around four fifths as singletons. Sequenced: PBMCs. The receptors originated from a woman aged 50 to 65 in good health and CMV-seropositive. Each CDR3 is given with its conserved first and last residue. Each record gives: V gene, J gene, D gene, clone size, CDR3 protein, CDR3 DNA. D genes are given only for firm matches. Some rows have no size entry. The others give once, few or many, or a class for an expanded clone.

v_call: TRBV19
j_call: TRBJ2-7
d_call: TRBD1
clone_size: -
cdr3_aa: CASSKRTGETYEQYF
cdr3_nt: TGTGCCAGTAGTAAAAGGACAGGGGAGACCTACGAGCAGTACTTC

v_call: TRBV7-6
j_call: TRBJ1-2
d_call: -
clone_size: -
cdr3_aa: CASSPPLGGLDFYGYTF
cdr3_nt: TGTGCCAGCAGCCCCCCCCTGGGAGGGTTGGACTTCTATGGCTACACCTTC

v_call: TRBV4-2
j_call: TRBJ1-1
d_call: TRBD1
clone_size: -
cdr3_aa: CASSQETGVNTEAFF
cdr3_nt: TGTGCCAGCAGCCAAGAAACAGGGGTGAACACTGAAGCTTTCTTT

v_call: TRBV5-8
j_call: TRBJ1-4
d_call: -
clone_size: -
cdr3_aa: CASSLGGSAGEEKLFF
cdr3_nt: TGTGCCAGCAGCTTAGGCGGGTCTGCCGGGGAGGAAAAACTGTTTTTT

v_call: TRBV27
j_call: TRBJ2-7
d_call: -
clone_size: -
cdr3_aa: CASSLHGQAGSYEQYF
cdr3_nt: TGTGCCAGCAGTTTACATGGTCAGGCGGGCTCCTACGAGCAGTACTTC

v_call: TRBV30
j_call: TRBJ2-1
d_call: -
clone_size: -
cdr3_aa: CAWSRQRNEQFF
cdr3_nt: TGTGCCTGGAGTCGACAGAGGAATGAGCAGTTCTTC

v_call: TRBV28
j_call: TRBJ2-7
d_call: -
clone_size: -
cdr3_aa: CASRSHRRLSYEQYF
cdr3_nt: TGTGCCAGCAGATCCCACAGGCGACTCTCCTACGAGCAGTACTTC

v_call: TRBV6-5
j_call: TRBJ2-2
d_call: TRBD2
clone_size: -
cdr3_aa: CASNLRTSPTGELFF
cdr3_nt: TGTGCCAGCAACCTCAGGACTAGTCCCACCGGGGAGCTGTTTTTT

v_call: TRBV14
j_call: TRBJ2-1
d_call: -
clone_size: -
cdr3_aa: CASSRWDFHNEQFF
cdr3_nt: TGTGCCAGCAGCCGATGGGACTTTCACAATGAGCAGTTCTTC

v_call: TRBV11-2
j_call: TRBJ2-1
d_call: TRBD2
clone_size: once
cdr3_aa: CASSSETSGAHNEQFF
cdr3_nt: TGTGCCAGCAGCTCCGAAACTAGCGGGGCTCACAATGAGCAGTTCTTC

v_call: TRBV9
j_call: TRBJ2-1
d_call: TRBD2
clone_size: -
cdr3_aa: CASSALAGDNEQFF
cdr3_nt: TGTGCCAGCAGCGCTCTAGCGGGGGACAATGAGCAGTTCTTC

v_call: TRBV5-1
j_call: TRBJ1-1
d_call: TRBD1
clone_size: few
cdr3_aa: CASSLGQGARNTEAFF
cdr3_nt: TGCGCCAGCAGCTTAGGACAGGGGGCAAGGAACACTGAAGCTTTCTTT

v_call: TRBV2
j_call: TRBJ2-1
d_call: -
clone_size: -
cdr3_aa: CASNSPQGKGGYSYNEQFF
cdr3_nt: TGTGCCAGCAACAGTCCCCAGGGAAAAGGGGGATACTCCTACAATGAGCAGTTCTTC

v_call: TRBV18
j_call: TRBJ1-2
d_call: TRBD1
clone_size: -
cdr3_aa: CASSLTGVDGYTF
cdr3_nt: TGTGCCAGCTCATTGACAGGGGTCGACGGCTACACCTTC

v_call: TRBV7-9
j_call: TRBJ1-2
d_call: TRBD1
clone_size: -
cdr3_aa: CASSLGTGGYGYTF
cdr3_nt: TGTGCCAGCAGCCTCGGGACAGGGGGGTATGGCTACACCTTC

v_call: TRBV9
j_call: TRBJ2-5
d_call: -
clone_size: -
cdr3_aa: CASSVAGQETQYF
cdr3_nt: TGTGCCAGCAGCGTAGCAGGCCAAGAGACCCAGTACTTC

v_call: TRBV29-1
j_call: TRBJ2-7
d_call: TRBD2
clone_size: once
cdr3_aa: CSVQPGLDEQYF
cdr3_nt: TGCAGCGTTCAGCCGGGACTAGACGAGCAGTACTTC

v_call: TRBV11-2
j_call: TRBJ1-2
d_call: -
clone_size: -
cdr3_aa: CASSLGPGTNYGYTF
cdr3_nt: TGTGCCAGCAGCTTAGGCCCCGGGACTAACTATGGCTACACCTTC

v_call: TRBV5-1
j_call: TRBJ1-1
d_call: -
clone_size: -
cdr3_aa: CASSLYVARDRGTEAFF
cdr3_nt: TGCGCCAGCAGCTTGTATGTCGCGCGTGACAGAGGAACTGAAGCTTTCTTT

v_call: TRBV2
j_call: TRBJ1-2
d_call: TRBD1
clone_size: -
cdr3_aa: CASTLGQAISYGYTF
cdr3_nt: TGTGCCAGCACGCTAGGACAGGCGATATCTTATGGCTACACCTTC

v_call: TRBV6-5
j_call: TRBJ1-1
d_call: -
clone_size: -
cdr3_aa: CASGRGIGTEAFF
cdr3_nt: TGTGCCAGCGGCCGGGGTATAGGGACTGAAGCTTTCTTT

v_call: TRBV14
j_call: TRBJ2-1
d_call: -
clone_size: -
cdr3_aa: CASSQVGRGRGDSYNEQFF
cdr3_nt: TGTGCCAGCAGCCAAGTCGGGAGGGGGCGGGGCGACTCCTACAATGAGCAGTTCTTC

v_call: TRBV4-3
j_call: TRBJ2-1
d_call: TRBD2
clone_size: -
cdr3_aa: CASAGGRGEQFF
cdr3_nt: TGCGCCAGCGCAGGCGGGAGGGGTGAGCAGTTCTTC

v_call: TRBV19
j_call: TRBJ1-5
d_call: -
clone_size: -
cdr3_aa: CASSSQAAQPQHF
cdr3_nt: TGTGCCAGTAGTTCCCAGGCCGCACAGCCCCAGCATTTT

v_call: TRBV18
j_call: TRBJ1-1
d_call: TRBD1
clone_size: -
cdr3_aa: CASSPGQENTEAFF
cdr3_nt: TGTGCCAGCTCACCAGGACAGGAGAACACTGAAGCTTTCTTT

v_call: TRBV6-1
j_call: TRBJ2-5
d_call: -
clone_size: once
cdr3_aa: CASIPPGTEAQYF
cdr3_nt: TGTGCCAGCATCCCGCCCGGAACGGAGGCCCAGTACTTC

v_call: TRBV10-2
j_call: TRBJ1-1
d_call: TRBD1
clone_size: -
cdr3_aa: CASSESGQGWTEAFF
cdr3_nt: TGCGCCAGCAGTGAGTCGGGACAGGGGTGGACTGAAGCTTTCTTT

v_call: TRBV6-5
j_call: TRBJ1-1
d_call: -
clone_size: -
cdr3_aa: CASSLSLGHTEAFF
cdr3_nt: TGTGCCAGCAGTCTCTCCCTTGGCCACACTGAAGCTTTCTTT

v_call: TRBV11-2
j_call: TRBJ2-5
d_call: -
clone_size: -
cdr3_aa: CASSFRIGNVETQYF
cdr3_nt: TGTGCCAGCAGCTTTCGGATCGGGAACGTAGAGACCCAGTACTTC

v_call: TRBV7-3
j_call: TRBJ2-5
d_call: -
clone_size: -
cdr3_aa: CASSLQSQETQYF
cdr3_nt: TGTGCCAGCAGCTTACAGTCTCAAGAGACCCAGTACTTC

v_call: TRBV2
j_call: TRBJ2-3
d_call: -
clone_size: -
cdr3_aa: CASSDAADQGDTQYF
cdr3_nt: TGTGCCAGCAGTGATGCAGCAGACCAGGGGGATACGCAGTATTTT

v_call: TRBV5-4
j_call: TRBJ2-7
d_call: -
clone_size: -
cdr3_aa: CASTRGGGANEQYF
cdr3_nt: TGTGCCAGCACCCGGGGTGGGGGCGCGAACGAGCAGTACTTC

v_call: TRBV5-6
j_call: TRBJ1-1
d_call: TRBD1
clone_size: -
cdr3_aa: CASKRTGGTEAFF
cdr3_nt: TGTGCCAGCAAACGGACAGGGGGCACTGAAGCTTTCTTT

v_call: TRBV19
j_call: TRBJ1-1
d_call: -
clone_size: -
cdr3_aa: CASSIVQDTEAFF
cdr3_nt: TGTGCCAGTAGTATAGTACAGGACACTGAAGCTTTCTTT

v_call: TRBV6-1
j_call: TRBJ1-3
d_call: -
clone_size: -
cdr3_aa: CAGGTGQGNTIYF
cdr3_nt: TGTGCCGGCGGAACGGGACAAGGAAACACCATATATTTT

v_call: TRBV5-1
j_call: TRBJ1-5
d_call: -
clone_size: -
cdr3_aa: CASSPEGGNQPQHF
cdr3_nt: TGCGCCAGCAGCCCCGAGGGGGGCAATCAGCCCCAGCATTTT

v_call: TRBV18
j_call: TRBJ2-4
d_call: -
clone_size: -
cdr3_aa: CASSPGRDSLVIQYF
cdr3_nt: TGTGCCAGCTCACCAGGAAGGGACTCCCTGGTCATTCAGTACTTC

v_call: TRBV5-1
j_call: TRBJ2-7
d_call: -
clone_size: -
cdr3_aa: CASSSGEDEQYF
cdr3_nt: TGCGCCAGCAGCTCGGGAGAAGACGAGCAGTACTTC

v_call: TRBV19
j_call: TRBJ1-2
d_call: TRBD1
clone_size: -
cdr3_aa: CASSIRGGGYTF
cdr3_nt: TGTGCCAGTAGTATCAGAGGGGGCGGCTACACCTTC

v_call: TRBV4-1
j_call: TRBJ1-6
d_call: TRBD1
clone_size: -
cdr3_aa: CASSPTGGGPALHF
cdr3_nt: TGCGCCAGCAGCCCGACAGGGGGAGGGCCGGCCCTCCACTTT

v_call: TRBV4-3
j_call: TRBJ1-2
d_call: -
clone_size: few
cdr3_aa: CASSQDHGTPYGYTF
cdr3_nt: TGCGCCAGCAGCCAAGATCATGGGACACCCTATGGCTACACCTTC

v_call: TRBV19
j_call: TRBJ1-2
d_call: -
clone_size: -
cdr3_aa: CASTRQVNYGYTF
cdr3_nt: TGTGCCAGTACCCGACAGGTTAACTATGGCTACACCTTC

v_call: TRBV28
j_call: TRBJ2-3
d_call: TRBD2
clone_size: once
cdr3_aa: CASSSAGGYTDTQYF
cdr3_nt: TGTGCCAGCAGTTCAGCGGGGGGTTACACAGATACGCAGTATTTT

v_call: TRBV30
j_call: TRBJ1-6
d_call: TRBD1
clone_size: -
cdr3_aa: CAWRGRDRGRNSPLHF
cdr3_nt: TGTGCCTGGAGGGGCCGGGACAGGGGGAGGAATTCACCCCTCCACTTT

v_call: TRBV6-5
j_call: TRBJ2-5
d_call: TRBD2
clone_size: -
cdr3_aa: CASSYEAGGLETQYF
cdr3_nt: TGTGCCAGCAGTTACGAAGCGGGGGGGCTGGAGACCCAGTACTTC

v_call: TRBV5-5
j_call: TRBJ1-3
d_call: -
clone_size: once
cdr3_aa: CASSLDPTGSGNTIYF
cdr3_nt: TGTGCCAGCAGCTTGGACCCGACGGGCTCTGGAAACACCATATATTTT

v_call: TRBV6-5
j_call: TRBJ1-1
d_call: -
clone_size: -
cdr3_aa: CASSYYGQSRPEAFF
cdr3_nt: TGTGCCAGCAGTTACTACGGACAGAGTCGGCCTGAAGCTTTCTTT